This TCR beta chain stems from a study of shared clonotypes between healthy human individuals. About the study: Those who served as donors were a couple of women and three men between the ages of 18 and 49.

All donors qualified as healthy HIV-negative adults and had experienced no recent acute infections or vaccinations. All of the donors resided in Nashville, Tennessee, and each was a Caucasian adult. Researchers drew on roughly 89 million PBMCs for genomic DNA from unsorted samples. Germline V gives CDR1 SGHAT, CDR2 FQNNGV. The CDR3 runs to 15 residues. V lost 1 base, J lost 1 base, and 9 bases lay in between. Assay: immunoSEQ multiplex PCR; the TCRdb copy retains only in-frame clones and omits some. The sample holds fewer than 650,000 clones, less than 80% seen once. The sequence was collected from a woman in her 40s in good health. Some clones in this sample may be carry-over from other donors' samples. The genes are TRBV11-2 and TRBJ2-3; maybe TRBD2 (6 bases). The specimen sequenced was PBMCs. Here the CDR3 DNA reads TGTGCCAGCAGCTTAGGGGGGAGGCGCACAGATACGCAGTATTTT. Residues: CASSLGGRRTDTQYF.